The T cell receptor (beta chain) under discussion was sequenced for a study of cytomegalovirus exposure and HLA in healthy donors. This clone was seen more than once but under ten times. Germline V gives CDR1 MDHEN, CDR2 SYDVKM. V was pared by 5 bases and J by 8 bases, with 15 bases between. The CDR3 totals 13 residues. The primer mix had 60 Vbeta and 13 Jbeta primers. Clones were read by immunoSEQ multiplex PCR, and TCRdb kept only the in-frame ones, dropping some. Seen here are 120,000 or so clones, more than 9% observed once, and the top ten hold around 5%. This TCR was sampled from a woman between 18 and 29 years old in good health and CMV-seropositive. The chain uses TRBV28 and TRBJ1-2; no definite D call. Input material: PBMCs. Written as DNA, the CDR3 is TGTGCCAGCAGTCCCGTCGGGAGAGGAGGCTACACCTTC. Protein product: CASSPVGRGGYTF.